This T cell receptor (beta chain) was sequenced for a study of T cell responses to AZD1222 COVID-19 vaccine. General study results and limits: Among AZD1222 vaccinees, only six or seven were seropositive at baseline.

Assay: immunoSEQ multiplex PCR; the TCRdb copy retains only in-frame clones and omits some. The sample holds approximately 180,000 clones; more than 90% are singletons and the top ten take 3.6%. On this clone itself: Its antigen is unknown.

J lost 7 bases, V lost 4 bases, and 11 bases had no gene match. Germline CDR1 MNHEY, CDR2 SVGAGI. The CDR3 runs 16 residues. The TCR originated in an adult who received the MenACWY meningococcal vaccine as a control. The specimen comprised peripheral blood, sampled 28 days after the second dose of the MenACWY control vaccine. V usage is TRBV6-5 and J usage is TRBJ2-3; 10 nucleotides align to TRBD2. The CDR3 loop reads CASSSLLAGRIYTQYF. The DNA of the CDR3 is TGTGCCAGCAGTTCCTTACTAGCGGGACGGATCTATACGCAGTATTTT.